A single T cell receptor beta chain is shown here with its context. Sequencing used immunoSEQ multiplex PCR; TCRdb keeps in-frame clones, though not all of them. The sample carries more than 200,000 clones, about nine tenths recorded once. These data come from a study of blood T cell repertoires in COVID-19. Study-wide context: T cells, B-cell-depleted T cells, or PBMCs provided the cDNA or gDNA that served as material.

The V gene lost 5 bases and the J gene lost 0 bases, with 17 bases spanning the gap. Germline CDR1 reads SEHNR; CDR2 reads FQNEAQ (reference sequence). The CDR3 has 17 residues. The rearrangement joins TRBV7-9 to TRBJ2-4, with D possibly matching TRBD1 (6 bases). The source of this sequence is a man aged 40-49 years who had recovered from COVID-19. The sequencing input was PBMCs or T cells enriched from blood (not recorded which). In DNA, the CDR3 is TGTGCCAGCAGCCCAACCAACAGGGCTCTAGCCAAAAACATTCAGTACTTC. This translates into CASSPTNRALAKNIQYF.